This TCR beta chain was recorded in a study of regulatory T cells in long-lasting Graves disease. Building the TCR beta libraries relied on iRepertoire HTBI primers, and CDR3 regions underwent Arm-PCR. TCRdb reprocessed the multiplex PCR reads via MiXCR and lists one record per CDR3 protein. The sample carries about 210,000 distinct CDR3 sequences, approximately 18% recorded once. Specified time point: newly diagnosed GD, antithyroid drugs for less than 3 months. RNA extracted from PBMCs served as the sequencing template. In germline, CDR1 is MNHEY, CDR2 SMNVEV (reference sequence). The V and J ends lost 4 bases and 9 bases respectively, with 22 bases between them. This CDR3 has 17 residues. The data also belong to a second study, concerning T cells in Graves' hyperthyroidism and ophthalmopathy.

The J gene is TRBJ1-6, the V gene TRBV27, with D maybe TRBD1 (6 bases). This specimen consisted of peripheral blood mononuclear cells (PBMCs), obtained at new diagnosis, from a patient treated with antithyroid drugs. The receptor was isolated from a woman younger than 45 with Graves disease. The CDR3 DNA reads as TGTGCCAGCAGTTACCGAGGGACAATCTTAACAGGTTCACCCCTCCACTTT. This translates into CASSYRGTILTGSPLHF.